This TCR beta chain was sequenced in a study of CD8 T cells in ankylosing spondylitis. General study findings and limits: Significantly higher representation of disease-linked clones was reported for matched ankylosing spondylitis synovial fluid. As for the disease-linked clones, they showed a CD8+ phenotype and occurred at relatively low frequencies in peripheral blood. Several of the motif variants were reported before in synovial fluid and blood from reactive arthritis. Ankylosing spondylitis blood appeared to carry a characteristic TCR beta motif of roughly 8 highly homologous variants.

A quantitative 5'-RACE method, one with molecular barcodes, was used to make TCR beta libraries. A single record per CDR3 protein comes from TCRdb applying MiXCR to the 5' RACE reads. This table has some 840,000 distinct CDR3 sequences, 12% appearing once. This CDR3 is built from 15 residues. Trimming left V 1 base short and J 4 bases short, with 15 bases between. Germline lookup yields CDR1 DFQATT and CDR2 SNEGSKA (reference sequence). This clonotype has a count of ten or more. Its antigen is still unknown. The sample taken for sequencing was blood, either unsorted or a sorted T cell fraction (not recorded which). The source of this sequence is a male donor with ankylosing spondylitis. The chain uses TRBV20-1 and TRBJ2-3; a weak D match, TRBD2 (5 bases). The DNA of the CDR3 is TGCAGTGCTAGAGTGGACTTTATCCCGGCAGATACGCAGTATTTT. Its translation: CSARVDFIPADTQYF.